This T cell receptor beta chain stems from a study of long-term antiretroviral therapy in people with HIV. Findings of the study overall: Although diversity increased after ART, it remained lower than in transplant donor controls.

For this clone: The antigen remains undetermined.

The libraries were made with immunoSEQ v3.0 at survey level. Assay used: immunoSEQ multiplex PCR; TCRdb lists only in-frame clones, some missing. The sample consists of 30,000 or so clones, about 93% of them appearing once. Participants with HIV, all of them, were treated in the United States. V was pared by 0 bases and J by 0 bases, with 2 bases of the junction left unmatched. Germline V lookup: CDR1 SGHRS, CDR2 YFSETQ. This CDR3 comprises 15 residues. Specimen: unsorted PBMCs, collected approximately 6.5 years after starting antiretroviral therapy. The origin of this receptor is a woman aged 40 to 49 with HIV. V gene TRBV5-1 combines with J gene TRBJ1-2, with 7 bases matching TRBD1. The CDR3: CASSLGGTANYGYTF. The DNA of the CDR3 is TGCGCCAGCAGCTTGGGAGGGACAGCTAACTATGGCTACACCTTC.